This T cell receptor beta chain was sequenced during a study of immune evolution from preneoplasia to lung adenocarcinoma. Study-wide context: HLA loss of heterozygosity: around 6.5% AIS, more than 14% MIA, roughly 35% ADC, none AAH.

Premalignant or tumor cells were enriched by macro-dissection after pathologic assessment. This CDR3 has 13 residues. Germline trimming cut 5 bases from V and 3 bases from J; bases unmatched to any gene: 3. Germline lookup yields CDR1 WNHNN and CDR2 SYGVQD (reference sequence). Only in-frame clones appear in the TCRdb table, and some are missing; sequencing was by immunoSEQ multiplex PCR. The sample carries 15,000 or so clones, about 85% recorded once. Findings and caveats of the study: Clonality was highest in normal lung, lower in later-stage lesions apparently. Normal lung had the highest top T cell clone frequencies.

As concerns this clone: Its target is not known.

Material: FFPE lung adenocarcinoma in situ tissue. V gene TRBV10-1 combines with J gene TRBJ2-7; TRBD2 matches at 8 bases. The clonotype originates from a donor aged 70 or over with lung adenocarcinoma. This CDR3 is CASSKSGSYEQYF. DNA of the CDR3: TGCGCCAGCAGTAAAAGCGGGAGCTACGAGCAGTACTTC.